Listed here are 20 T cell receptor beta chains from one sample, sequenced in a study of tumor and adjacent non-tumor tissue in lung cancer. A modified ARM-PCR protocol with three rounds of nested PCR amplified TCRbeta. TCRdb processed the multiplex PCR reads anew with MiXCR; each CDR3 protein has one entry. This table has roughly 48,000 distinct CDR3 sequences, around 60% appearing once. The template was RNA from unsorted bulk tissue. This non-tumor lung sample came from over 3 cm beyond the tumor edge. The sequencing input was distant non-tumor lung tissue. These receptors came from a woman aged 70 to 79 with non-small cell lung cancer.

As DNA, the CDR3 is TGTGCCAGCAGTCAAAGCGGGAGGGCCAGAGGCGAGCAGTACTTC. It yields the protein CASSQSGRARGEQYF. The rearrangement uses TRBV28 and TRBJ2-7, with 10 nucleotides matching TRBD2. Germline V gene data show CDR1 as MDHEN and CDR2 as SYDVKM. The CDR3 is 15 residues long. The ends lost 5 bases at V and 6 bases at J; junction bases unmatched: 10.

Details on this clonotype: One junction end disagrees with the germline gene, perhaps due to a read error. J is TRBJ2-2 and V is TRBV4-2, with D perhaps matching TRBD1 (6 bases). Germline CDR1 reads LGHNA; CDR2 reads YNFKEQ. The CDR3 spans 14 residues. The CDR3 is CASSQQGSTGKLSF. Written as DNA, the CDR3 is TGTGCCAGCAGCCAACAGGGGAGCACCGGGAAGCTGTCTTTT.

Details on this clonotype: No conserved phenylalanine or tryptophan ends this CDR3, so it is likely a read error. CDR3 loop: CSVDKSFNEQFL. In DNA, the CDR3 is TGCAGCGTTGATAAGTCCTTTAATGAGCAGTTCCTC. The chain links TRBV29-1 to TRBJ2-1, with D unresolved. The CDR3 is 12 amino acids. The germline V gene encodes CDR1 SQVTM and CDR2 ANQGSEA. Between the trimmed V and J ends, which lost 3 bases and 7 bases, there was a span of 10 bases.

The chain recombines TRBV6-5 with TRBJ1-6; the D gene is possibly TRBD1 (5 bases). CDR3 length: 11 residues. CDR1 MNHEY and CDR2 SVGAGI come from the germline V gene. The CDR3 DNA sequence: TGTGCTATCAGGGCCTATGGGGCCCTCCACTTT. Protein: CAIRAYGALHF.

With regard to this clonotype: One end of the junction is discordant with germline, which a read error may explain. This chain's CDR3 is CANSNSLGEGKETHYF. The CDR3 bases are TGTGCCAACAGTAACTCGCTTGGGGAGGGGAAAGAGACCCATTACTTC. The J gene is TRBJ2-5, the V gene TRBV6-5, with 7 bases matching TRBD2. Germline CDR1 MNHEY, CDR2 SVGAGI. This CDR3 is 16 amino acids long.

This clonotype has ten or more counts. The CDR3 here is CASSYSRQGNGYTF. The DNA for the CDR3 is TGTGCCAGCAGTTACTCCAGACAGGGGAACGGCTACACCTTC. The chain carries TRBV6-5 and TRBJ1-2; 8 bases fit TRBD1. The J segment lost 8 bases and the V segment lost 0 bases, leaving 5 bases of the junction unmatched. Germline CDR1 reads MNHEY; CDR2 reads SVGAGI. This CDR3 comprises 14 residues.

Remarks on this clonotype: Just one base apart from a much larger clone, this may be a read error. Written as DNA, the CDR3 is TGTGCCAGCAGTTTAAGCGGTCTCCCGGGCAATGCGCAGTTCTTC. Amino acids: CASSLSGLPGNAQFF. The chain has TRBV12-3 or TRBV12-4 and TRBJ2-1, with a tentative D call TRBD2 (5 bases). This CDR3 is built from 15 residues.

Notes on this clonotype: At one boundary the junction diverges from the germline segment, which might be a read error. The rearrangement uses TRBV5-1 and TRBJ1-1; TRBD1 is a possible D gene (5 bases). CDR1 is SGHRS and CDR2 is YFSETQ in the germline V gene. The CDR3 sequence is 15 residues long. Here the CDR3 DNA reads TGCGCCAGCAGCTTGATCTGGGGGGGGAACCCTGAAGCTTTCTTT. The encoded protein is CASSLIWGGNPEAFF. Complete variable domain (other parts from reference TRBV5-1 and TRBJ1-1): KAGVTQTPRYLIKTRGQQVTLSCSPISGHRSVSWYQQTPGQGLQFLFEYFSETQRNKGNFPGRFSGRQFSNSRSEMNVSTLELGDSALYLCASSLIWGGNPEAFFGQGTRLTVV.

This clonotype has only one observation. This chain connects TRBV12-3 or TRBV12-4 to TRBJ1-1, with D possibly being TRBD1 (5 bases). The V end was cut by 5 bases, the J end by 5 bases, with 21 bases between. This CDR3 has 16 amino acids. The CDR3 nucleotides are TGTGCCAGCAGTACTTCCTACGGGGGAGAAAAGACTGAAGCTTTCTTT. This gives the protein CASSTSYGGEKTEAFF.

This clonotype was recorded at least ten times. The J gene is TRBJ1-5, the V gene TRBV29-1; 7 bases line up with TRBD1. CDR1 is SQVTM, CDR2 ANQGSEA, per germline. The CDR3 extends over 14 amino acids. V lost 6 bases, J lost 0 bases, and 5 bases stayed unmatched. The CDR3 region has the DNA TGCAGCGTCGCCCGGGACAGTAGCAATCAGCCCCAGCATTTT. This codes for CSVARDSSNQPQHF.

CDR3 region: CSVDPGLAGGAYEQYF. The CDR3 bases are TGCAGTGTAGATCCTGGACTAGCGGGAGGGGCATACGAGCAGTACTTC. This chain uses TRBV20-1 with TRBJ2-7, with 15 nucleotides matching TRBD2. The length of the CDR3 is 16 residues. Per germline, CDR1 DFQATT and CDR2 SNEGSKA (reference sequence). Trimming at V came to 7 bases and at J to 4 bases, leaving 11 bases not matched to a gene.

Concerning this clonotype itself: Germline and junction disagree at one end, which may indicate a read error. The chain uses TRBV20-1 and TRBJ2-7, with a tentative D call TRBD2 (5 bases). The germline gives CDR1 DFQATT, CDR2 SNEGSKA (reference sequence). This CDR3 contains 12 residues. CDR3 DNA sequence: TGCAGTGCTACCGGACTCCCGGACGAGCACTATTTC. It specifies CSATGLPDEHYF.

On this clonotype itself: The junction departs from germline at one end; a sequencing error may be responsible. The chain joins TRBV5-4 to TRBJ1-2; D is possibly TRBD1 (6 bases). The CDR3 runs to 15 residues. The germline gives CDR1 SGHNT, CDR2 YYREEE (reference sequence). DNA for the CDR3: TGTGCCAACAGCTTGGGGGGGCCAGGGGCGGCTGCCTACACCTTC. This translates into CANSLGGPGAAAYTF.

This clonotype showed up many times. The chain carries TRBV11-2 and TRBJ1-1, with D perhaps matching TRBD1 (5 bases). The CDR3 sequence is 14 residues long. The V end lost 3 bases, the J end lost 4 bases, and 12 bases lay between the germline ends. The germline V gene has CDR1 SGHAT and CDR2 FQNNGV. This CDR3 reads CASSFDSGGTEAFF. DNA of the CDR3: TGTGCCAGCAGCTTCGACAGTGGGGGCACTGAAGCTTTCTTT.

In regard to this clonotype: One end of the junction is discordant with germline, which a read error may explain. V is TRBV4-2 and J is TRBJ2-7; TRBD2 aligns across 10 bases. The CDR3 extends over 22 amino acids. The V gene's germline CDR1 is LGHNA and CDR2 YNFKEQ. The DNA of the CDR3 is TGTGTCAGCAGCCAAGCTTTCATCAGATTACTAGCGGGATTACCGAGCTCCCACGAGCAGTACTTC. Its translation: CVSSQAFIRLLAGLPSSHEQYF.

The V and J genes are TRBV29-1 and TRBJ2-7, with 10 bases matching TRBD2. CDR3 length: 13 residues. Germline V gene data show CDR1 as SQVTM and CDR2 as ANQGSEA. The V gene end was trimmed by 5 bases and the J gene end by 6 bases; junction bases not matched to a gene: 7. The CDR3 DNA follows: TGCAGCGTTCCTAGCGGGAGTTTTGGCGAGCAGTACTTC. Its protein product is CSVPSGSFGEQYF.

Comment on this clonotype: This likely comes from a read error, as the CDR3 has no conserved phenylalanine or tryptophan at its end. The chain joins TRBV20-1 to TRBJ2-5; D is perhaps TRBD2 (6 bases). V gave up 4 bases and J gave up 4 bases, with 13 bases separating them. The CDR3 runs 13 residues. Germline V gives CDR1 DFQATT, CDR2 SNEGSKA (reference sequence). The CDR3 here is CSAITGRGETQYL. The CDR3 nucleotides read TGCAGTGCTATCACGGGGCGGGGAGAGACCCAGTACTTG.

Turning to this clonotype: A much larger clone lies a single base off, so this may be a read error. The chain couples TRBV5-1 to TRBJ2-1; 11 positions agree with TRBD1. The CDR3 totals 15 residues. Germline V lookup: CDR1 SGHRS, CDR2 YFSETQ. CDR3 amino acids: CANSFTGQGAIEQFF. In nucleotides, the CDR3 is TGCGCCAACAGCTTTACCGGACAGGGGGCTATTGAGCAGTTCTTC.

A word on this clonotype: At one of its ends the junction is not consistent with the germline gene, which may arise from a read error. The chain has TRBV6-6 and TRBJ2-7; 9 bases are shared with TRBD2. CDR1 MNHNY and CDR2 SVGAGI come from the germline V gene (reference sequence). The CDR3 is 17 residues long. The chain's CDR3 is CTSSLAGGRVRSYEQYF. DNA of the CDR3: TGTACCAGCAGCCTCGCTGGCGGGAGGGTTAGGTCCTACGAACAGTACTTC.

Concerning this clonotype itself: At one boundary the junction diverges from the germline segment, which might be a read error. V gene TRBV2 combines with J gene TRBJ2-7; TRBD1 matches at 10 bases. CDR3 size: 15 residues. Looked up from germline, CDR1 is SNHLY and CDR2 is FYNNEI. CDR3 nucleotide sequence: TGTGCCAGCAAGCACCCGGGACAGGGGACCTACAAGCAGTACTTC. Protein: CASKHPGQGTYKQYF.